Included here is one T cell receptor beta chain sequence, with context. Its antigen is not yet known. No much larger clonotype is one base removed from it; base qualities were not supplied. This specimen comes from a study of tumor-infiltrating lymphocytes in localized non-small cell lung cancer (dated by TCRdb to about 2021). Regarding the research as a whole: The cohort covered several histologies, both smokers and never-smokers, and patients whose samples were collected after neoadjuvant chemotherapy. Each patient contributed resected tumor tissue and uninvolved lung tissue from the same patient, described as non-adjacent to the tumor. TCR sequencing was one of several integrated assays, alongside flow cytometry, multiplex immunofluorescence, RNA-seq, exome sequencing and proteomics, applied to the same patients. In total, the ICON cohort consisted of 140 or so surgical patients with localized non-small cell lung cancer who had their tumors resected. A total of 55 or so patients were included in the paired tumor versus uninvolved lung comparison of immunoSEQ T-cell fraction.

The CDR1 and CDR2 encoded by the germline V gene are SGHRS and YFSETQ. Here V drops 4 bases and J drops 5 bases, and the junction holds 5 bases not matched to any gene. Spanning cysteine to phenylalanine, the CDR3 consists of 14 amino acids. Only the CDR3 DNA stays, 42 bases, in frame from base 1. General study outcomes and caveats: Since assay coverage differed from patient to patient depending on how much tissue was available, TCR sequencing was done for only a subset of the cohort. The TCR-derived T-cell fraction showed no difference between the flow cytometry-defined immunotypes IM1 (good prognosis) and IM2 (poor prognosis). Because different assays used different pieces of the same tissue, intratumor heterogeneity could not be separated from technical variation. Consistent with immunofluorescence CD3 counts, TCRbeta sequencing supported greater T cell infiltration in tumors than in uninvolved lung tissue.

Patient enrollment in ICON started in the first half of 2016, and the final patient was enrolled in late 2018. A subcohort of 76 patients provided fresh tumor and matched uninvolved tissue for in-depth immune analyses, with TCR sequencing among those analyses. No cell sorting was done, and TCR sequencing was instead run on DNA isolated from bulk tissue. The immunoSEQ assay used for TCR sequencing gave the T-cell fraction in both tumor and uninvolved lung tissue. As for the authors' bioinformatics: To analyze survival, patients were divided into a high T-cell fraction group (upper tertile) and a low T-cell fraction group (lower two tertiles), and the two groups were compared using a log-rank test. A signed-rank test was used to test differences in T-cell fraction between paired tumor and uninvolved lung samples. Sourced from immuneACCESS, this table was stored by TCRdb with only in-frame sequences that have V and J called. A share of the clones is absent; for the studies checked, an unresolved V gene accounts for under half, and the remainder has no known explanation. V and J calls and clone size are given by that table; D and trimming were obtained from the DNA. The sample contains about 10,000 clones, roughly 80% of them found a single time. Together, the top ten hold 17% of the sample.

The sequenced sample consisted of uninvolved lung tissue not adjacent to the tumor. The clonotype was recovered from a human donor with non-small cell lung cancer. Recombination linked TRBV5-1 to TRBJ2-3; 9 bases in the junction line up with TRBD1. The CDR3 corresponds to CASSPGQGLDTQYF. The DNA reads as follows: TGCGCCAGCAGCCCCGGACAGGGGTTAGATACGCAGTATTTT.